A selection of T cell receptor beta chains follows, all from one sample in a study of CD8 T cells in Susac syndrome. TCRdb reprocessed the immunoSEQ multiplex PCR reads via MiXCR and lists one record per CDR3 protein. The repertoire holds 130,000 to 150,000 distinct CDR3 sequences, with approximately 93% as singletons. Sequences were obtained from CD4+ T cells from PBMCs. The receptors derive from a human donor in good health. Both conserved end residues are part of each CDR3. Each record gives: J gene, D gene, clone size, V gene, CDR3 protein, CDR3 DNA. A D gene is named only where the DNA matches it firmly. Some rows mark clone size as missing; the rest say once, few, many or name a class of expanded clone.

J gene: TRBJ2-7
D gene: TRBD2
clone size: -
V gene: TRBV25-1
CDR3 protein: CASSEFKAGGPSSYEQYF
CDR3 DNA: TGTGCCAGCAGTGAATTCAAAGCGGGAGGGCCGAGCTCCTACGAGCAGTACTTC

J gene: TRBJ2-1
D gene: TRBD1
clone size: -
V gene: TRBV27
CDR3 protein: CASRFRTGSYNEQFF
CDR3 DNA: TGTGCCAGCAGATTCCGGACAGGCTCCTACAATGAGCAGTTCTTC

J gene: TRBJ2-2
D gene: TRBD2
clone size: -
V gene: TRBV5-4
CDR3 protein: CASSPELAVGELFF
CDR3 DNA: TGTGCCAGCAGCCCGGAACTAGCGGTCGGGGAGCTGTTTTTT

J gene: TRBJ2-3
D gene: -
clone size: -
V gene: TRBV20-1
CDR3 protein: CSALKASDTQYF
CDR3 DNA: TGCAGTGCTCTTAAAGCATCAGATACGCAGTATTTT

J gene: TRBJ2-5
D gene: -
clone size: -
V gene: TRBV19
CDR3 protein: CASSIQGSRETQYF
CDR3 DNA: TGTGCCAGTAGTATCCAGGGCAGCAGGGAGACCCAGTACTTC

J gene: TRBJ2-1
D gene: TRBD2
clone size: -
V gene: TRBV29-1
CDR3 protein: CSVRKSGTSGGYNEQFF
CDR3 DNA: TGCAGCGTTAGGAAATCCGGGACTAGCGGGGGATACAATGAGCAGTTCTTC

J gene: TRBJ2-7
D gene: -
clone size: once
V gene: TRBV2
CDR3 protein: CASRPTIGEQYF
CDR3 DNA: TGTGCCAGCAGGCCCACAATCGGCGAGCAGTACTTC

J gene: TRBJ2-3
D gene: -
clone size: -
V gene: TRBV5-4
CDR3 protein: CASSTKTSHADTQYF
CDR3 DNA: TGTGCCAGCAGCACCAAGACTAGTCACGCAGATACGCAGTATTTT

J gene: TRBJ1-2
D gene: TRBD1
clone size: -
V gene: TRBV7-2
CDR3 protein: CASSSTGESYGYTF
CDR3 DNA: TGTGCCAGCAGCTCGACAGGGGAGTCCTATGGCTACACCTTC

J gene: TRBJ2-2
D gene: -
clone size: -
V gene: TRBV29-1
CDR3 protein: CSVDSSNTGELFF
CDR3 DNA: TGCAGCGTTGATAGTAGCAACACCGGGGAGCTGTTTTTT

J gene: TRBJ2-2
D gene: TRBD2
clone size: -
V gene: TRBV30
CDR3 protein: CAWAPWGGRAITGELFF
CDR3 DNA: TGTGCCTGGGCCCCTTGGGGCGGGAGGGCCATCACCGGGGAGCTGTTTTTT

J gene: TRBJ2-3
D gene: TRBD2
clone size: -
V gene: TRBV10-3
CDR3 protein: CAIMRKLAGTDTQYF
CDR3 DNA: TGTGCCATCATGAGGAAACTAGCGGGCACAGATACGCAGTATTTT

J gene: TRBJ1-2
D gene: TRBD1
clone size: -
V gene: TRBV18
CDR3 protein: CASSPQRDSLNYGYTF
CDR3 DNA: TGTGCCAGCTCACCCCAACGGGACAGTCTTAACTATGGCTACACCTTC

J gene: TRBJ2-7
D gene: TRBD2
clone size: once
V gene: TRBV5-4
CDR3 protein: CASSEGSGRFEQYF
CDR3 DNA: TGTGCCAGCAGCGAGGGTAGCGGGAGGTTCGAGCAGTACTTC

J gene: TRBJ2-1
D gene: -
clone size: -
V gene: TRBV10-1
CDR3 protein: CASSEGHTNEQFF
CDR3 DNA: TGCGCCAGCAGTGAGGGTCACACGAATGAGCAGTTCTTC

J gene: TRBJ1-4
D gene: -
clone size: -
V gene: TRBV29-1
CDR3 protein: CSVDLAGDIDEKLFF
CDR3 DNA: TGCAGCGTTGACCTCGCGGGGGACATAGATGAAAAACTGTTTTTT

J gene: TRBJ1-2
D gene: -
clone size: -
V gene: TRBV6-1
CDR3 protein: CASSESPNYGYTF
CDR3 DNA: TGTGCCAGCAGTGAATCTCCAAACTATGGCTACACCTTC

J gene: TRBJ2-7
D gene: TRBD1
clone size: -
V gene: TRBV12-3/TRBV12-4
CDR3 protein: CASSITGTGTYEQYF
CDR3 DNA: TGTGCCAGCAGCATTACCGGGACAGGTACCTACGAGCAGTACTTC

J gene: TRBJ1-2
D gene: TRBD1
clone size: few
V gene: TRBV18
CDR3 protein: CASSLSGTGTYGYTF
CDR3 DNA: TGTGCCAGCTCACTCTCCGGGACAGGGACCTATGGCTACACCTTC

J gene: TRBJ1-2
D gene: TRBD1
clone size: -
V gene: TRBV3-1
CDR3 protein: CASSRGQLNYGYTF
CDR3 DNA: TGTGCCAGCAGCCGGGGACAGTTAAACTATGGCTACACCTTC

J gene: TRBJ2-3
D gene: -
clone size: -
V gene: TRBV5-1
CDR3 protein: CASSLEDTQYF
CDR3 DNA: TGCGCCAGCAGCTTGGAAGATACGCAGTATTTT

J gene: TRBJ1-2
D gene: -
clone size: -
V gene: TRBV7-3
CDR3 protein: CASSSQTGSGYTF
CDR3 DNA: TGTGCCAGCAGCTCCCAGACAGGCTCTGGCTACACCTTC

J gene: TRBJ2-7
D gene: -
clone size: -
V gene: TRBV28
CDR3 protein: CASSPLDPSYEQYF
CDR3 DNA: TGTGCCAGCAGTCCCCTGGACCCCTCCTACGAGCAGTACTTC

J gene: TRBJ1-2
D gene: -
clone size: -
V gene: TRBV28
CDR3 protein: CASTIIQGNYGYTF
CDR3 DNA: TGTGCCAGCACTATTATCCAGGGGAACTATGGCTACACCTTC

J gene: TRBJ2-3
D gene: -
clone size: -
V gene: TRBV12-3/TRBV12-4
CDR3 protein: CASSVVDTQYF
CDR3 DNA: TGTGCCAGCAGCGTCGTAGATACGCAGTATTTT

J gene: TRBJ1-5
D gene: TRBD1
clone size: -
V gene: TRBV29-1
CDR3 protein: CSVEDSGDREQGDNQPQHF
CDR3 DNA: TGCAGCGTTGAAGACTCTGGGGACAGGGAGCAAGGAGACAATCAGCCCCAGCATTTT

J gene: TRBJ2-2
D gene: TRBD1
clone size: -
V gene: TRBV6-2/TRBV6-3
CDR3 protein: CASSYSKTGAGTGELFF
CDR3 DNA: TGTGCCAGCAGTTACTCCAAGACAGGGGCTGGCACCGGGGAGCTGTTTTTT

J gene: TRBJ1-5
D gene: -
clone size: -
V gene: TRBV24-1
CDR3 protein: CATSDSGSNQPQHF
CDR3 DNA: TGTGCCACCAGTGATAGTGGAAGCAATCAGCCCCAGCATTTT

J gene: TRBJ2-7
D gene: TRBD2
clone size: once
V gene: TRBV7-2
CDR3 protein: CASIPNQVAGYNEQYF
CDR3 DNA: TGTGCCAGCATCCCAAACCAGGTAGCGGGATATAACGAGCAGTACTTC

J gene: TRBJ2-7
D gene: -
clone size: -
V gene: TRBV12-3/TRBV12-4
CDR3 protein: CASSPGDNPEQYF
CDR3 DNA: TGTGCCAGCAGCCCAGGGGATAATCCCGAGCAGTACTTC

J gene: TRBJ2-7
D gene: -
clone size: -
V gene: TRBV2
CDR3 protein: CASSEVLSSYEQYF
CDR3 DNA: TGTGCCAGCAGTGAAGTACTCAGCTCCTACGAGCAGTACTTC

J gene: TRBJ1-2
D gene: -
clone size: -
V gene: TRBV7-9
CDR3 protein: CASSRREGSSLYGYTF
CDR3 DNA: TGTGCCAGCAGCCGCCGGGAGGGGTCGTCCCTCTATGGCTACACCTTC

J gene: TRBJ2-7
D gene: -
clone size: -
V gene: TRBV29-1
CDR3 protein: CSVVIPASSYEQYF
CDR3 DNA: TGCAGCGTTGTCATCCCAGCCAGCTCCTACGAGCAGTACTTC

J gene: TRBJ2-5
D gene: TRBD2
clone size: -
V gene: TRBV7-9
CDR3 protein: CASNLGGTQETQYF
CDR3 DNA: TGTGCCAGCAACCTCGGGGGGACCCAAGAGACCCAGTACTTC

J gene: TRBJ2-5
D gene: -
clone size: -
V gene: TRBV5-4
CDR3 protein: CASSLGDQETQYF
CDR3 DNA: TGTGCCAGCAGCTTAGGAGATCAAGAGACCCAGTACTTC

J gene: TRBJ1-1
D gene: -
clone size: -
V gene: TRBV29-1
CDR3 protein: CNAQTGRGPNTEAFF
CDR3 DNA: TGCAACGCCCAAACGGGCAGGGGCCCAAACACTGAAGCTTTCTTT

J gene: TRBJ1-2
D gene: -
clone size: -
V gene: TRBV7-9
CDR3 protein: CASSLAGSYGYTF
CDR3 DNA: TGTGCCAGCAGCTTAGCAGGGTCCTATGGCTACACCTTC

J gene: TRBJ2-1
D gene: TRBD2
clone size: -
V gene: TRBV12-3/TRBV12-4
CDR3 protein: CASSLAASGSYEQFF
CDR3 DNA: TGTGCCAGCAGTTTAGCGGCTAGCGGGAGTTATGAGCAGTTCTTC

J gene: TRBJ2-5
D gene: -
clone size: -
V gene: TRBV3-1
CDR3 protein: CASSQVRQETQYF
CDR3 DNA: TGTGCCAGCAGCCAAGTACGTCAGGAGACCCAGTACTTC

J gene: TRBJ1-2
D gene: -
clone size: -
V gene: TRBV29-1
CDR3 protein: CSVRPGNRGYTF
CDR3 DNA: TGCAGCGTACGGCCGGGGAATAGGGGCTACACCTTC

J gene: TRBJ2-7
D gene: -
clone size: -
V gene: TRBV13
CDR3 protein: CASRHTLADSSYEQYF
CDR3 DNA: TGTGCCAGCAGGCACACCCTAGCGGACAGCTCCTACGAGCAGTACTTC

J gene: TRBJ1-1
D gene: TRBD1
clone size: -
V gene: TRBV18
CDR3 protein: CASSFQGVTNTEAFF
CDR3 DNA: TGTGCCAGCTCATTCCAGGGGGTTACGAACACTGAAGCTTTCTTT

J gene: TRBJ2-7
D gene: TRBD2
clone size: once
V gene: TRBV20-1
CDR3 protein: CSGGYGSGSRGYEQYF
CDR3 DNA: TGCAGTGGGGGATATGGTAGCGGGAGCCGGGGCTACGAGCAGTACTTC

J gene: TRBJ1-2
D gene: TRBD1
clone size: -
V gene: TRBV7-3
CDR3 protein: CASSQAGGIDGYTF
CDR3 DNA: TGTGCCAGCAGCCAAGCAGGGGGCATCGATGGCTACACCTTC

J gene: TRBJ1-2
D gene: TRBD1
clone size: -
V gene: TRBV25-1
CDR3 protein: CASSETFGTGGSYGYTF
CDR3 DNA: TGTGCCAGCAGTGAAACCTTCGGGACAGGGGGATCCTATGGCTACACCTTC

J gene: TRBJ2-5
D gene: TRBD2
clone size: -
V gene: TRBV27
CDR3 protein: CASKAGGPVETQYF
CDR3 DNA: TGTGCCAGCAAGGCGGGAGGGCCGGTGGAGACCCAGTACTTC

J gene: TRBJ2-1
D gene: -
clone size: once
V gene: TRBV5-1
CDR3 protein: CASSLWEMGEQFF
CDR3 DNA: TGCGCCAGCAGCCTCTGGGAAATGGGTGAGCAGTTCTTC

J gene: TRBJ2-3
D gene: TRBD2
clone size: -
V gene: TRBV29-1
CDR3 protein: CSALAGETDTQYF
CDR3 DNA: TGCAGCGCCTTAGCGGGAGAAACAGATACGCAGTATTTT

J gene: TRBJ2-3
D gene: -
clone size: -
V gene: TRBV5-1
CDR3 protein: CASSLRGFSTDTQYF
CDR3 DNA: TGCGCCAGCAGCTTGCGCGGGTTTAGCACAGATACGCAGTATTTT

J gene: TRBJ1-1
D gene: -
clone size: -
V gene: TRBV7-9
CDR3 protein: CASSPEGRTNTEAFF
CDR3 DNA: TGTGCCAGCAGCCCGGAGGGACGGACGAACACTGAAGCTTTCTTT

J gene: TRBJ2-7
D gene: -
clone size: -
V gene: TRBV3-1
CDR3 protein: CASSHSSTYEQYF
CDR3 DNA: TGTGCCAGCAGCCACTCCTCCACCTACGAGCAGTACTTC

J gene: TRBJ2-3
D gene: -
clone size: -
V gene: TRBV12-5
CDR3 protein: CASGFRSSSGTDTQYF
CDR3 DNA: TGTGCTAGTGGTTTTCGATCTTCCAGCGGCACAGATACGCAGTATTTT

J gene: TRBJ1-5
D gene: TRBD1
clone size: -
V gene: TRBV6-5
CDR3 protein: CASSYSEGAFSNQPQHF
CDR3 DNA: TGTGCCAGCAGTTACTCGGAGGGGGCATTTAGCAATCAGCCCCAGCATTTT

J gene: TRBJ2-7
D gene: -
clone size: -
V gene: TRBV30
CDR3 protein: CAWSVRRGKQYF
CDR3 DNA: TGTGCCTGGAGTGTACGGAGGGGAAAGCAGTACTTC

J gene: TRBJ2-7
D gene: -
clone size: -
V gene: TRBV12-3/TRBV12-4
CDR3 protein: CASSLQVPEQYF
CDR3 DNA: TGTGCCAGCAGTTTACAGGTTCCCGAGCAGTACTTC

J gene: TRBJ2-7
D gene: -
clone size: -
V gene: TRBV11-1
CDR3 protein: CASSSNLLRARATSSYEQYF
CDR3 DNA: TGTGCCAGCAGCTCAAACCTCCTCCGGGCTAGGGCGACGAGCTCCTACGAGCAGTACTTC

J gene: TRBJ2-3
D gene: TRBD2
clone size: -
V gene: TRBV19
CDR3 protein: CASTPGLATDTQYF
CDR3 DNA: TGTGCCAGTACCCCCGGACTAGCCACAGATACGCAGTATTTT

J gene: TRBJ1-2
D gene: -
clone size: -
V gene: TRBV30
CDR3 protein: CAWKAYYGYTF
CDR3 DNA: TGTGCCTGGAAGGCTTATTATGGCTACACCTTC

J gene: TRBJ2-7
D gene: -
clone size: once
V gene: TRBV3-1
CDR3 protein: CASSQDIGRSSYEQYF
CDR3 DNA: TGTGCCAGCAGCCAAGATATAGGTCGGAGCTCCTACGAGCAGTACTTC

J gene: TRBJ2-1
D gene: -
clone size: once
V gene: TRBV6-1
CDR3 protein: CASSAWARSYNEQFF
CDR3 DNA: TGTGCCAGCAGTGCGTGGGCCCGCTCCTACAATGAGCAGTTCTTC